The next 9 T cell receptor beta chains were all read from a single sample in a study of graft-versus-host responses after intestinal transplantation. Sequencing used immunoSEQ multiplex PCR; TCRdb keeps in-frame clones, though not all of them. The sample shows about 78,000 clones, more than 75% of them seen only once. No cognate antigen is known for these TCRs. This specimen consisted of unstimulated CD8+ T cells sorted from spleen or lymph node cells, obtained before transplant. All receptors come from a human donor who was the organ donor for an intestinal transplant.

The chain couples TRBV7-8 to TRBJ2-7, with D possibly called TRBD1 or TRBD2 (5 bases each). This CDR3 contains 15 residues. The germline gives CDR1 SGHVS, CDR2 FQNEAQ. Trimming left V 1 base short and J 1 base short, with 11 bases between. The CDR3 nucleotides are TGTGCCAGCAGCTTAGGACGGGGCATTTCCTACGAGCAGTACTTC. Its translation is CASSLGRGISYEQYF. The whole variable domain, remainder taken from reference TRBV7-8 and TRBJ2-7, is GAGVSQSPRYKVAKRGQDVALRCDPISGHVSLFWYQQALGQGPEFLTYFQNEAQLDKSGLPSDRFFAERPEGSVSTLKIQRTQQEDSAVYLCASSLGRGISYEQYFGPGTRLTVT.

CDR3: CASSFRLAGVNEQFF. CDR3 bases: TGTGCCAGCAGCTTCCGACTAGCGGGGGTGAATGAGCAGTTCTTC. The rearrangement joins TRBV7-6 to TRBJ2-1; TRBD2 agrees at 12 bases. The V gene end was trimmed by 3 bases and the J gene end by 7 bases; junction bases not matched to a gene: 4. The CDR3 is 15 residues long. CDR1 and CDR2 (germline): SGHVS, FNYEAQ.

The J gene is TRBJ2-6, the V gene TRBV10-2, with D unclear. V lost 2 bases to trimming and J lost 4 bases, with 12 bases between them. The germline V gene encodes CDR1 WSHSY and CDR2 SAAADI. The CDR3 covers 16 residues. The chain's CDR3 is CASSEIGLEGANVLTF. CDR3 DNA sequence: TGCGCCAGCAGTGAGATAGGGCTGGAAGGGGCCAACGTCCTGACTTTC.

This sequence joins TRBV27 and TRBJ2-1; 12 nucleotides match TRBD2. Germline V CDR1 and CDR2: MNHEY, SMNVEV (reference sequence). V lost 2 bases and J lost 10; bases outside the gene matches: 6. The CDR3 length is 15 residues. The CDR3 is CASSLASGGAGEQFF. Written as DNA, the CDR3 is TGTGCCAGCAGTTTAGCTAGCGGGGGGGCGGGAGAGCAGTTCTTC.

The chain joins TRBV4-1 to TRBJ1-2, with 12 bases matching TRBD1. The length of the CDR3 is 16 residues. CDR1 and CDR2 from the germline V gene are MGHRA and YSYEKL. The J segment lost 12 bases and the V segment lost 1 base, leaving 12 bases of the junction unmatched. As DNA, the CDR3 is TGCGCCAGCAGCCAAGTTATCGGGACAGGGGGCGCCTTTGACACCTTC. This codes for CASSQVIGTGGAFDTF.

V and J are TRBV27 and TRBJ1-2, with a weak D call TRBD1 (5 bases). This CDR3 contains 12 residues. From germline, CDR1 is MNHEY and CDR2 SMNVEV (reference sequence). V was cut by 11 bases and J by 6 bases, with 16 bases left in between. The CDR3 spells CAPWRGSNGYTF. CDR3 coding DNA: TGTGCCCCGTGGCGGGGCTCAAATGGCTACACCTTC.

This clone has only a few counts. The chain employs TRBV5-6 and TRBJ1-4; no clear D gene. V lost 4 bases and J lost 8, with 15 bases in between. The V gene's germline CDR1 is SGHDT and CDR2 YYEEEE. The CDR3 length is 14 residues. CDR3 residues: CASSPQFEDEKLFF. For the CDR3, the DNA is TGTGCCAGCAGCCCGCAGTTTGAGGACGAAAAACTGTTTTTT.

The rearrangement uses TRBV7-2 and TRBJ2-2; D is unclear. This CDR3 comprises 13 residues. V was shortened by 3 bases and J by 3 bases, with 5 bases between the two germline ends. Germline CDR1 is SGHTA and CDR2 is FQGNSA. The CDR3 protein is CASSLMDTGELFF. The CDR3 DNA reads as TGTGCCAGCAGCTTGATGGACACCGGGGAGCTGTTTTTT.

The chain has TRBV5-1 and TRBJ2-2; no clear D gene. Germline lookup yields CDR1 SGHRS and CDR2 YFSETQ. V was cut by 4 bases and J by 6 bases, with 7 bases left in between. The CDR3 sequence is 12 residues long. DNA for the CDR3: TGCGCCAGCAGCGGGGATGCCGGGGAGCTGTTTTTT. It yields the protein CASSGDAGELFF.